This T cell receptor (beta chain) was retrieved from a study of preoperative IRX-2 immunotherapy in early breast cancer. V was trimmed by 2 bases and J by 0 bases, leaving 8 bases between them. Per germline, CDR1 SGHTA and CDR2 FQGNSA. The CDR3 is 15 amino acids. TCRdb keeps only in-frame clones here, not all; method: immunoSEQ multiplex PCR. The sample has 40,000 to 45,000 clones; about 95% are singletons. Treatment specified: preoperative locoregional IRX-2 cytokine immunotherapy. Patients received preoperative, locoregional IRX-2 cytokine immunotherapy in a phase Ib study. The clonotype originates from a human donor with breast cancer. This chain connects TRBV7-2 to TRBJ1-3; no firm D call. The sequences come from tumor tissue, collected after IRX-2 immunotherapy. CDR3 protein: CASSLLGGSGNTIYF. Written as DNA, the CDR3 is TGTGCCAGCAGCTTATTGGGAGGCTCTGGAAACACCATATATTTT.